This TCR beta chain was found in a study of cytomegalovirus exposure and HLA in healthy donors. PCR primers comprised 60 Vbeta and 13 Jbeta primers. Clones were read by immunoSEQ multiplex PCR, and TCRdb kept only the in-frame ones, dropping some. Among roughly 150,000 clones, roughly 70% were seen once, and the ten largest hold 3.1%. Germline V gene sequence: CDR1 MNHEY, CDR2 SVGAGI. This CDR3 comprises 12 residues. The junction had 5 bases not matched to a gene; V was cut back by 4 bases and J by 10 bases. The receptor comes from a male donor in good health and CMV-seronegative. Sequenced: PBMCs. V is TRBV6-5 and J is TRBJ1-1; 8 bases are a match to TRBD1. CDR3: CASSFLRGRAFF. CDR3 coding DNA: TGTGCCAGCAGTTTCCTCAGGGGGCGAGCTTTCTTT.